The 10 T cell receptor beta chains in this list originate from one sample, sequenced in a study of cytomegalovirus exposure and HLA in healthy donors. With 60 Vbeta and 13 Jbeta primers, the PCR was carried out. The protocol was immunoSEQ multiplex PCR, while the TCRdb copy is restricted to in-frame clones and leaves out a portion. The sample lists 200,000 or so clones, 80% to 90% occurring once. Material: PBMCs. The receptors originated from a young man in good health and CMV-seronegative.

The genes are TRBV9 and TRBJ2-7; 12 nucleotides agree with TRBD2. The V gene end was trimmed by 0 bases and the J gene end by 6 bases; junction bases not matched to a gene: 7. The germline V gene has CDR1 SGDLS and CDR2 YYNGEE. The CDR3 has 16 residues. The CDR3 sequence is CASSVGLAGARGEQYF. In nucleotides, the CDR3 is TGTGCCAGCAGCGTAGGACTAGCGGGGGCAAGGGGCGAGCAGTACTTC.

V and J are TRBV27 and TRBJ1-1; the D gene is possibly TRBD1 (5 bases). V lost 8 bases, J lost 1 base, and 14 bases lay in between. The CDR3 contains 14 residues. The germline CDR1 and CDR2 sequences are MNHEY and SMNVEV (reference sequence). The CDR3, as DNA: TGTGCCAGCGGCTACCGGGACTCGAACACTGAAGCTTTCTTT. This gives the protein CASGYRDSNTEAFF.

J is TRBJ1-2 and V is TRBV7-2; 8 nucleotides line up with TRBD1. This CDR3 is 14 amino acids long. The junction had 4 bases not matched to a gene; V was cut back by 1 base and J by 6 bases. The germline CDR1 and CDR2 sequences are SGHTA and FQGNSA. CDR3: CASSLDRGSDGYTF. The CDR3 DNA follows: TGTGCCAGCAGCTTAGACAGGGGGTCGGATGGCTACACCTTC.

The chain has TRBV5-4 and TRBJ1-1; D is undetermined. Trimming shortened V by 4 bases and J by 1 base, and 14 bases separated the two germline ends. The CDR3 sequence is 15 residues long. Germline values: CDR1 SGHNT, CDR2 YYREEE (reference sequence). DNA of the CDR3: TGTGCCAGCAGCCTCCCGACACTTTCGAACACTGAAGCTTTCTTT. This codes for CASSLPTLSNTEAFF.

V gene TRBV28 combines with J gene TRBJ1-1; D gene uncertain. Germline loops: CDR1 MDHEN, CDR2 SYDVKM. The length of the CDR3 is 15 residues. Trimming stripped 6 bases from V and 6 bases from J, with 20 bases between. The DNA for the CDR3 is TGTGCCAGCAGCCCCGCGGTACTTTGGATCTCTGAAGCTTTCTTT. Translation: CASSPAVLWISEAFF.

The chain links TRBV7-3 to TRBJ2-1; 14 nucleotides match TRBD2. CDR1 and CDR2 from the germline V gene are SGHTA and FQGTGA. The CDR3 loop spans 18 amino acids. V shed 5 bases and J 4 bases; nucleotides not matched to a gene: 10. This chain's CDR3 is CASSPGLAGGRKYNEQFF. The CDR3 DNA reads TGTGCCAGCAGCCCCGGACTAGCGGGGGGACGAAAATACAATGAGCAGTTCTTC.

The chain combines TRBV4-3 with TRBJ2-7, with a weak D call TRBD2 (5 bases). Germline loops: CDR1 LGHNA, CDR2 YSLEER. The CDR3 length is 13 residues. V gave up 0 bases and J gave up 3 bases, with 6 bases separating them. The CDR3 region has the DNA TGCGCCAGCAGCCAAGACGGGAACTACGAGCAGTACTTC. This translates into CASSQDGNYEQYF.

The chain carries TRBV27 and TRBJ1-2; maybe TRBD1 (6 bases). CDR3 length: 12 amino acids. V lost 6 bases to trimming and J lost 8 bases, with 13 bases between them. Germline CDR1 MNHEY, CDR2 SMNVEV (reference sequence). CDR3 coding DNA: TGTGCCAGCAGACAAACAGGGTACGGCTACACCTTC. This codes for CASRQTGYGYTF.

The chain recombines TRBV15 with TRBJ1-5; 8 nucleotides agree with TRBD1. J lost 3 bases, V lost 8 bases, and 6 bases had no gene match. There are 14 residues in the CDR3. The germline gives CDR1 LNHNV, CDR2 YYDKDF (reference sequence). CDR3 region: CATGSDRANQPQHF. Written as DNA, the CDR3 is TGTGCCACCGGCTCGGACAGGGCCAATCAGCCCCAGCATTTT.

V and J are TRBV11-2 and TRBJ2-1; possible D gene TRBD1, 6 bases. Trimming removed 5 bases at V and 0 bases at J, with 11 bases between. Germline V CDR1 and CDR2: SGHAT, FQNNGV. CDR3 length: 15 amino acids. Written as DNA, the CDR3 is TGTGCCAGCAGCGCCACAGGGAGCTCCTACAATGAGCAGTTCTTC. It is translated as CASSATGSSYNEQFF.